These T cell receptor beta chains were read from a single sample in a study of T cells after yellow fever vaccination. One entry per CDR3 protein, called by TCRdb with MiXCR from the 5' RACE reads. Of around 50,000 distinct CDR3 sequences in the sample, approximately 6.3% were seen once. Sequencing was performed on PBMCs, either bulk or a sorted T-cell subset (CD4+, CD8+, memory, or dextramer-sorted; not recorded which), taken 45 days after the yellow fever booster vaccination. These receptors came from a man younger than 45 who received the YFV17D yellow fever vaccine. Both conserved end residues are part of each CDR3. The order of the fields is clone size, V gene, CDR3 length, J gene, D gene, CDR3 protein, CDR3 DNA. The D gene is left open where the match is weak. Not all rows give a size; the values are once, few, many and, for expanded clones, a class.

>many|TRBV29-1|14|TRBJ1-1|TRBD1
CSVERDRGVVEAFF
TGCAGCGTTGAAAGGGACAGGGGCGTTGTCGAAGCTTTCTTT
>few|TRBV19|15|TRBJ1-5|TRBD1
CASSALQGRGQPQHF
TGTGCCAGTAGTGCCCTACAGGGGAGAGGACAGCCCCAGCATTTT
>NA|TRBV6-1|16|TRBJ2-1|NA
CASNPDLSSSYNEQFF
TGTGCCAGCAACCCCGACTTGAGCAGCTCCTACAATGAGCAGTTCTTC
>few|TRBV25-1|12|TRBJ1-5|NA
CASRMGNQPQHF
TGTGCCAGCAGGATGGGAAATCAGCCCCAGCATTTT
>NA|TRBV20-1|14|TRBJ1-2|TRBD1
CSARPETGGLGYTF
TGCAGTGCCCGACCCGAGACAGGGGGCCTTGGCTACACCTTC
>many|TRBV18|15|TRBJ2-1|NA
CASSPQEGVYNEQFF
TGTGCCAGCTCACCACAGGAGGGGGTTTACAATGAGCAGTTCTTC
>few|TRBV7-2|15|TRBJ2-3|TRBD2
CASSSGLAGADTQYF
TGTGCCAGCAGCTCGGGACTAGCGGGAGCAGATACGCAGTATTTT
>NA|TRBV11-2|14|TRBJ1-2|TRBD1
CASSFSDRGVGYTF
TGTGCCAGCAGCTTTTCGGACAGGGGAGTAGGCTACACCTTC
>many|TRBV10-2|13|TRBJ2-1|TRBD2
CASRSGNRNEQFF
TGCGCCAGCAGGAGCGGGAATAGGAATGAGCAGTTCTTC
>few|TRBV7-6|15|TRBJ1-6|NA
CASSLRGARDSPLHF
TGTGCCAGCAGCTTACGAGGGGCGCGTGATTCACCCCTCCACTTT
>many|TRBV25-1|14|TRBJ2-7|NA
CASSVGLGSYEQYF
TGTGCCAGCAGTGTTGGACTGGGGAGCTACGAGCAGTACTTC
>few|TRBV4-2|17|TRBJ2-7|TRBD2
CASSQGSGTTGSYEQYF
TGTGCCAGCAGCCAAGGTTCCGGGACTACTGGGTCCTACGAGCAGTACTTC
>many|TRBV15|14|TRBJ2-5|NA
CATSNRGGQETQYF
TGTGCCACCAGCAACAGGGGGGGGCAAGAGACCCAGTACTTC
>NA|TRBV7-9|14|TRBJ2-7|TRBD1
CASSLRTGAYEQYF
TGTGCCAGCAGCTTGCGGACAGGAGCCTACGAGCAGTACTTC
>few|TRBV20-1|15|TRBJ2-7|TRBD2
CSARVGTSGLYEQYF
TGCAGTGCTAGAGTCGGGACTAGCGGACTGTACGAGCAGTACTTC
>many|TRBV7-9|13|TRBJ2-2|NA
CASSSLYTGELFF
TGTGCCAGCAGCTCCCTTTACACCGGGGAGCTGTTTTTT
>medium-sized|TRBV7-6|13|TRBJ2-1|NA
CASSRSSRDEQFF
TGTGCCAGCAGCCGTAGTTCGAGGGATGAGCAGTTCTTC
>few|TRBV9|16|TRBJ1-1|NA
CASSVALIGGDTEAFF
TGTGCCAGCAGCGTAGCGCTTATCGGGGGCGACACTGAAGCTTTCTTT
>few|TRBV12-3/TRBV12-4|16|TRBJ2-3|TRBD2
CASRRPGLAGADTQYF
TGTGCCAGCAGGCGACCGGGACTAGCGGGAGCAGATACGCAGTATTTT
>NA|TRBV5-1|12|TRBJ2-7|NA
CASSLGSGEQYF
TGCGCCAGCAGCTTGGGCTCTGGGGAGCAGTACTTC
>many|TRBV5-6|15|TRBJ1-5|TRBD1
CASSPGGVRGQPQHF
TGTGCCAGCAGCCCAGGGGGCGTGAGAGGTCAGCCCCAGCATTTT
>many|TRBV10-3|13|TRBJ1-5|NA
CAIRDSSNQPQHF
TGTGCCATCAGGGACTCAAGCAATCAGCCCCAGCATTTT
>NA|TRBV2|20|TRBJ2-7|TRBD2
CASGGRTSGGYPTGNYEQYF
TGTGCCAGCGGGGGGAGGACTAGCGGGGGTTACCCTACGGGTAACTACGAGCAGTACTTC
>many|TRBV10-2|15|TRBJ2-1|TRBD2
CASSGPGLAENEQFF
TGCGCCAGCAGTGGACCCGGACTAGCGGAAAATGAGCAGTTCTTC
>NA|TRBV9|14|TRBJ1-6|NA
CASSRVRDNSPLHF
TGTGCCAGCAGCCGGGTGAGGGATAATTCACCCCTCCACTTT
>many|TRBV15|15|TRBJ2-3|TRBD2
CATSREGTSPDTQYF
TGTGCCACCAGCAGAGAGGGGACTAGCCCAGATACGCAGTATTTT
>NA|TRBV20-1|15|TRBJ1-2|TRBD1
CSARPGQLSNYGYTF
TGCAGTGCTAGGCCGGGACAGCTCTCTAACTATGGCTACACCTTC
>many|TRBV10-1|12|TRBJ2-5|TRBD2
CASSAGGETQYF
TGCGCCAGCAGCGCGGGAGGGGAGACCCAGTACTTC
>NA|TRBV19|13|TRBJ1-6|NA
CASTGLYNSPLHF
TGTGCCAGTACTGGATTATATAATTCACCCCTCCACTTT
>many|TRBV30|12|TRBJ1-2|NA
CAWKGSGDGYTF
TGTGCCTGGAAGGGATCCGGGGACGGCTACACCTTC
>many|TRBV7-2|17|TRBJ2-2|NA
CASSFLLSTAGTGELFF
TGTGCCAGCAGCTTTCTCCTATCAACCGCTGGAACCGGGGAGCTGTTTTTT
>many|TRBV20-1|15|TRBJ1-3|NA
CSASDNSLGGNTIYF
TGCAGTGCTAGTGATAACTCCTTGGGTGGAAACACCATATATTTT
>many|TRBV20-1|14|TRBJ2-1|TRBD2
CSALVTSGKSEQFF
TGCAGTGCTCTGGTGACTAGCGGGAAGAGTGAGCAGTTCTTC
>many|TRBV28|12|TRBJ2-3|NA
CASKAPSNGWYF
TGTGCCAGCAAGGCACCCTCGAATGGTTGGTATTTT
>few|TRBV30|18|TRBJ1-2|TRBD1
CAWTRDRETTRIGYGYTF
TGTGCCTGGACCCGGGACAGAGAGACCACCCGGATCGGCTATGGCTACACCTTC
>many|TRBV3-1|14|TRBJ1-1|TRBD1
CASSLTGGGTEAFF
TGTGCCAGCAGCCTGACAGGGGGTGGCACTGAAGCTTTCTTT
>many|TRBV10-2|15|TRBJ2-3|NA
CASSDPTASTDTQYF
TGCGCCAGCAGTGATCCGACCGCATCCACAGATACGCAGTATTTT
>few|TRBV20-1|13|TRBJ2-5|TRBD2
CSASQRGGETQYF
TGCAGTGCTAGTCAGCGGGGGGGAGAGACCCAGTACTTC
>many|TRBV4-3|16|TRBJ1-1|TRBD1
CASSQGGTGTRSEAFF
TGCGCCAGCAGCCAGGGGGGGACAGGGACGCGGTCTGAAGCTTTCTTT
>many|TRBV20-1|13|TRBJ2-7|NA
CSAREGARREQYF
TGCAGTGCCAGAGAAGGGGCGCGAAGGGAGCAGTACTTC
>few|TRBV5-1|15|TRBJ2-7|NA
CASSLAGGSAYEQYF
TGCGCCAGCAGCTTGGCCGGGGGCTCAGCCTACGAGCAGTACTTC
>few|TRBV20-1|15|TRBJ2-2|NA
CCASRPQGNTGELFF
TGCTGTGCTAGTCGGCCACAGGGGAACACCGGGGAGCTGTTTTTT
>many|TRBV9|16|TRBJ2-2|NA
CASSKNTGLYTGELFF
TGTGCCAGCAGCAAGAACACGGGACTTTACACCGGGGAGCTGTTTTTT
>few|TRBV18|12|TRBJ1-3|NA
CASSRERNAIYF
TGTGCCAGCTCCCGAGAGAGAAACGCCATATATTTT
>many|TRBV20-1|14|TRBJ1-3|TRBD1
CSVTDRSSGNTIYF
TGCAGTGTCACGGACAGGAGCTCTGGAAACACCATATATTTT
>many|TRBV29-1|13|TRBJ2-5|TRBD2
CSARREVWETQYF
TGCAGCGCGCGACGGGAGGTGTGGGAGACCCAGTACTTC
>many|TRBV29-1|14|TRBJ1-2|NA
CSVDLAGDKNGYTF
TGCAGCGTTGATCTCGCCGGGGACAAAAATGGCTACACCTTC